These 2 T cell receptor beta chains originate from one sample sequenced in a study of OX40 agonist ivuxolimab in advanced cancers. Produced via immunoSEQ multiplex PCR; TCRdb's table is partial and in-frame only. The sample gives tens of thousands of clones, around nine tenths of which show up once; more than 0.55% is in the top ten. Sample: CD4+ or CD8+ T cells sorted from blood, taken in a trial of the OX40 agonist ivuxolimab. These receptors were collected from an adult with an advanced solid tumor such as melanoma, head and neck, liver or kidney cancer.

This clone was seen just once. The rearrangement joins TRBV11-3 to TRBJ2-1, with 14 positions matching TRBD2. Germline V gives CDR1 SGHNT, CDR2 YENEEA. The CDR3 covers 18 residues. Trimming at V came to 0 bases and at J to 7 bases, leaving 8 bases not matched to a gene. The CDR3 spells CASSLDWGLAGEVNEQFF. CDR3 coding DNA: TGTGCCAGCAGCTTAGATTGGGGACTAGCGGGAGAGGTTAATGAGCAGTTCTTC.

V is TRBV6-6 and J is TRBJ2-1, with a tentative D call TRBD1 (8 bases). Germline V gives CDR1 MNHNY, CDR2 SVGAGI (reference sequence). V gave up 5 bases and J gave up 7 bases, with 12 bases separating them. This CDR3 is built from 13 residues. The CDR3 here is CASSGQGGNEQFF. CDR3 in DNA: TGTGCCAGCAGTGGACAGGGAGGGAATGAGCAGTTCTTC.